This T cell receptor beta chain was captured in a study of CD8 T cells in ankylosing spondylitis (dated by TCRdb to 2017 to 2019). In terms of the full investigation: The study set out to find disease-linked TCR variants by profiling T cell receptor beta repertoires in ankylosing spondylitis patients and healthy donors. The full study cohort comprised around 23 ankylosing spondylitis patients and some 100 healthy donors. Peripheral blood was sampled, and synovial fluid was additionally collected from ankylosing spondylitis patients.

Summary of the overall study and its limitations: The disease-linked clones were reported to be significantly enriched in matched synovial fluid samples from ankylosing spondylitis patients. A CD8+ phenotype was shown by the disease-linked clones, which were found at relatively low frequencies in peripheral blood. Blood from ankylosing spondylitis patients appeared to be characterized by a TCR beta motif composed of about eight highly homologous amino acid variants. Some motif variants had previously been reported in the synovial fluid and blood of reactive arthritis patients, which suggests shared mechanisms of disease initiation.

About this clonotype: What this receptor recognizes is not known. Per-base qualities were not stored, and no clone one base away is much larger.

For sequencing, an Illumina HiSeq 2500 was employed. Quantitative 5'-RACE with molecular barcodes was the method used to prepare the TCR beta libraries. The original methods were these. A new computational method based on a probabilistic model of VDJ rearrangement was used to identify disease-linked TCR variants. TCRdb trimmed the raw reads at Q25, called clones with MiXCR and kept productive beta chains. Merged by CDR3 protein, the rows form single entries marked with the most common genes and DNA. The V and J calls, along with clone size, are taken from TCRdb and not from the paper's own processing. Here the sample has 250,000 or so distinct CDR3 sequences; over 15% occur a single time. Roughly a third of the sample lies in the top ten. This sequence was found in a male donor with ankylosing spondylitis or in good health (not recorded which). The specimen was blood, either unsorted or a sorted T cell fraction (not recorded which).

The CDR3 protein sequence reads: CASSLVGGVDQPQHF. At the DNA level, the sequence is TGTGCCAGCAGCTTAGTTGGGGGGGTCGATCAGCCCCAGCATTTT. The rearranged chain carries TRBV7-8 and TRBJ1-5, with TRBD1 perhaps the D gene, on 5 matching bases. Looking up the germline V gene yields CDR1 SGHVS and CDR2 FQNEAQ. The CDR3, from cysteine to phenylalanine, totals 15 residues. The read is trimmed to its CDR3 DNA, 45 bases read in frame from base 1. V is pared back by 1 base and J by 5 bases, with 12 bases lying between the germline termini.